The present TCR beta chain was sequenced within a study of CD8+CD57+ T cells in acquired aplastic anemia. The CDR3 spans 16 residues. Germline-derived CDR1 and CDR2 are LNHNV and YYDKDF (reference sequence). A remark on this clonotype: Compared with germline, one end of the junction differs, possibly owing to a read error.

Sequencing was done on patients that had shown CD8+CD57+ cell expansion by flow cytometry. Severe acquired aplastic anemia affected all patients. Patient blood was sampled before any therapy had been received. Template material for TCR beta VDJ and CDR3 profiling consisted of genomic DNA. TCRdb re-analysed the reads in MiXCR, keeping a single row per CDR3 protein. Of 150,000 to 200,000 distinct CDR3 sequences listed, around 48% are singletons. The sequence derives from a human donor with aplastic anemia. The chain is built from TRBV15 and TRBJ2-7; D not certain. The sequencing input was sorted CD4+, CD8+, or CD8+CD57+ T cells (not recorded which) from PBMCs. The CDR3 loop is CATSRVGSEAIYGQYF. The CDR3 coding sequence is TGTGCCACCAGCAGAGTGGGCAGTGAGGCGATCTACGGGCAGTACTTC.